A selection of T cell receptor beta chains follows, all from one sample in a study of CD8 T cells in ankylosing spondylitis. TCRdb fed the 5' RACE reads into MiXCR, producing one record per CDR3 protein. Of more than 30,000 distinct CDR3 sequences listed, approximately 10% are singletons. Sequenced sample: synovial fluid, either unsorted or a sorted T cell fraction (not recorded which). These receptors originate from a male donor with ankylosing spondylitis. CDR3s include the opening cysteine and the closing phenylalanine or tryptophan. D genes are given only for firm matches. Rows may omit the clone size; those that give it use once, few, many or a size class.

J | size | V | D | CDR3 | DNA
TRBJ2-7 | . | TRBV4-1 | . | CASSQPYKWGTGISYEQYF | TGCGCCAGCAGCCAACCATATAAATGGGGTACAGGGATCTCCTACGAGCAGTACTTC
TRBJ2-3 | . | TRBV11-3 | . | CASRYRAGWDTQYF | TGTGCCAGCAGATACAGGGCTGGGTGGGATACGCAGTATTTT
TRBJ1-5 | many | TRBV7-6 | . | CASSLAVTNQPQHF | TGTGCCAGCAGCTTAGCGGTTACCAATCAGCCCCAGCATTTT
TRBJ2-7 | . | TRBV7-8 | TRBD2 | CASSSRGGWEQYF | TGTGCCAGCAGCTCCCGGGGGGGTTGGGAGCAGTACTTC
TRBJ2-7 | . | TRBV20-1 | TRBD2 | CSARDLRSSGGYEQYF | TGCAGTGCTAGAGATTTAAGGTCTAGCGGAGGGTACGAGCAGTACTTC
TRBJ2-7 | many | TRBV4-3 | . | CASSQDQGYYEQYF | TGCGCCAGCAGCCAAGATCAGGGGTATTACGAGCAGTACTTC
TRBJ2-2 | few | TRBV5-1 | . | CASSLRGSNTGELFF | TGCGCCAGCAGCTTGCGGGGGAGCAACACCGGGGAGCTGTTTTTT
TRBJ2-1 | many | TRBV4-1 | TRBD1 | CASSQDSTGAFEQFF | TGCGCCAGCAGCCAAGATTCGACAGGGGCATTTGAGCAGTTCTTC
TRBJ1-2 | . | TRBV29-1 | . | CSVGLTYGHTF | TGCAGCGTTGGCCTCACATATGGCCACACCTTC
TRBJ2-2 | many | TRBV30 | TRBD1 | CAWSDRGRDTGELFF | TGTGCCTGGAGTGACAGGGGGCGAGACACCGGGGAGCTGTTTTTT
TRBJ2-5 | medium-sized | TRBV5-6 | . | CASSLSAEETQYF | TGTGCCAGCAGCCTGTCAGCGGAAGAGACCCAGTACTTC
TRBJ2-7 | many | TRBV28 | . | CASSSGRILYEQYF | TGTGCCAGCAGTTCCGGACGGATACTCTACGAGCAGTACTTC
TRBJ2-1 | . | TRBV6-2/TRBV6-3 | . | CASSPTLLSSYNEQFF | TGTGCCAGCAGCCCCACCCTGCTAAGCTCCTACAATGAGCAGTTCTTC
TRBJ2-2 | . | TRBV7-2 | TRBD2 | CATSSLGGSGGELFF | TGTGCCACCTCAAGCTTAGGCGGGAGTGGCGGGGAGCTGTTTTTT
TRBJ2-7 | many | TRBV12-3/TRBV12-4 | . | CASSLEAAGEYEQYF | TGTGCCAGCAGTTTAGAAGCGGCCGGAGAATACGAGCAGTACTTC
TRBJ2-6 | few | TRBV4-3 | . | CASSQAGFLSEANVLTF | TGCGCCAGCAGCCAAGCAGGATTCCTCTCAGAGGCCAACGTCCTGACTTTC
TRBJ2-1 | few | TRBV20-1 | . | CSARKRSLYNEQFF | TGCAGTGCTAGGAAGAGGTCACTCTACAATGAGCAGTTCTTC
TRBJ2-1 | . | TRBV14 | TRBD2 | CASSQDPRTRAGYNEQFF | TGTGCCAGCAGCCAAGACCCCCGGACTAGGGCGGGTTACAATGAGCAGTTCTTC
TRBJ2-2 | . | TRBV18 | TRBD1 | CASSPQSRDRTNTGELFF | TGTGCCAGCTCACCACAGTCAAGGGACAGGACGAACACCGGGGAGCTGTTTTTT
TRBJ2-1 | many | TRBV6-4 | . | CASSVRVEVGEQFF | TGTGCCAGCAGTGTTCGAGTAGAAGTGGGTGAGCAGTTCTTC
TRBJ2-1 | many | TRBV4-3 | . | CASSQDIQGEPYNEQFF | TGCGCCAGCAGCCAAGATATACAAGGGGAACCCTACAATGAGCAGTTCTTC
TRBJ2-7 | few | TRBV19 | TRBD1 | CASGEQGAGEQYF | TGTGCCAGTGGGGAACAGGGGGCAGGCGAGCAGTACTTC
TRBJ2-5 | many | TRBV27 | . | CASSSGGAQETQYF | TGTGCCAGCAGTTCGGGTGGGGCTCAAGAGACCCAGTACTTC
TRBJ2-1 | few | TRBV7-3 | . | CASSLSASSYNEQFF | TGTGCCAGCAGCTTAAGTGCTAGCTCCTACAATGAGCAGTTCTTC
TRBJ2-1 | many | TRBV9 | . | CASSENLLNEQFF | TGTGCCAGCAGCGAGAACTTGCTCAATGAGCAGTTCTTC
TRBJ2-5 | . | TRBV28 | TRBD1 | CASSLNPTGLETQYF | TGTGCCAGCAGTTTAAATCCGACAGGGTTGGAAACCCAGTACTTC
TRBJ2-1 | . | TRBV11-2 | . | CASSLDRGDNEQFF | TGTGCCAGCAGCTTAGATCGTGGTGACAATGAGCAGTTCTTC
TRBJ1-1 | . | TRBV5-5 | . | CASSLHYGLVGTEAFF | TGTGCCAGCAGCCTGCATTACGGACTGGTCGGCACTGAAGCTTTCTTT
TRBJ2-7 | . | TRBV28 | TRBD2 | CASSSLARLAIFSYEQYF | TGTGCCAGCAGTTCCCTAGCTCGACTAGCCATCTTCTCCTACGAGCAGTACTTC
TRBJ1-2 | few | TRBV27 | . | CASSLGGLNYGYTF | TGTGCCAGCAGTTTAGGGGGTTTGAACTATGGCTACACCTTC
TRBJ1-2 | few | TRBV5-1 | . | CASSLRVDSFYGYTF | TGCGCCAGCAGCTTGAGGGTGGACAGCTTCTATGGCTACACCTTC
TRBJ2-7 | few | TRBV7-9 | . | CASSPETASYEQYF | TGTGCCAGCAGTCCAGAGACAGCCTCCTACGAGCAGTACTTC
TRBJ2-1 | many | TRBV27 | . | CASSSTPGYNEQFF | TGTGCCAGCAGTTCTACCCCCGGATACAATGAGCAGTTCTTC
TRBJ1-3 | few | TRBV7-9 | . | CASSPRVQGVGNTIYF | TGTGCCAGCAGCCCTAGAGTACAGGGTGTTGGAAACACCATATATTTT
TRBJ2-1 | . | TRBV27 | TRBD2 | CASSLLASGLNEQFF | TGTGCCAGCAGTTTACTGGCTAGCGGACTCAATGAGCAGTTCTTC
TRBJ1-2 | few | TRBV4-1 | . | CASSQGVYYGYTF | TGCGCCAGCAGCCAAGGGGTGTACTATGGCTACACCTTC
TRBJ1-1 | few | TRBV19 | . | CASIFPEAFF | TGTGCCAGTATCTTCCCGGAAGCTTTCTTT
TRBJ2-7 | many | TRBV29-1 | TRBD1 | CSVGEGGVKYEQYF | TGCAGCGTTGGTGAAGGGGGCGTCAAATACGAGCAGTACTTC
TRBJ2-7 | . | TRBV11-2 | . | CASSLNGGLYEQYF | TGTGCCAGCAGCTTAAACGGTGGACTTTACGAGCAGTACTTC